This paragraph covers one T cell receptor (beta chain) sequence. Its target is not known. Sequencing used immunoSEQ multiplex PCR; TCRdb keeps in-frame clones, though not all of them. The profile shows 50,000 to 75,000 clones, roughly 70% of them singletons. These data come from a study of cytotoxic CD8 clonotypes in ibrutinib-treated CLL. Points from the study as a whole: Public clonotypes, found uncommonly, either contracted or stayed stable on treatment.

Frozen-stored PBMCs produced 1.5 to 2 micrograms of genomic DNA for TCR beta libraries. The CDR3 is 12 amino acids. Germline assignment: CDR1 SQVTM and CDR2 ANQGSEA. V was shortened by 7 bases and J by 4 bases, with 11 bases between the two germline ends. The sequence came from a human donor with chronic lymphocytic leukemia. The sample consisted of PBMCs, taken after 12 months of ibrutinib treatment. The gene calls are TRBV29-1 and TRBJ1-5, with D uncertain. The CDR3 sequence: CSAGEGNQPQHF. The CDR3 DNA sequence: TGCAGCGCGGGAGAGGGAAATCAGCCCCAGCATTTT.